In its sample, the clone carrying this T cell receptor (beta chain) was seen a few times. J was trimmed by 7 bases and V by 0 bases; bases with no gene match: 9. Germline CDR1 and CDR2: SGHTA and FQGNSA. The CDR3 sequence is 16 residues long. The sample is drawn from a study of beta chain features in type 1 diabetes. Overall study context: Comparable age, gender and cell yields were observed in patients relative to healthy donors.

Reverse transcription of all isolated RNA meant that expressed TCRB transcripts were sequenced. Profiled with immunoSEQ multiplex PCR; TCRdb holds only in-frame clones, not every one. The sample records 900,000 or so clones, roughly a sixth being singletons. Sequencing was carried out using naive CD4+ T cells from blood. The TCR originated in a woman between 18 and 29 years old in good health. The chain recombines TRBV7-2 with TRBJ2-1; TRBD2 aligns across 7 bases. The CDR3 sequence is CASSLAGGNVGNEQFF. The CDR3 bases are TGTGCCAGCAGCTTAGCGGGAGGGAACGTGGGGAATGAGCAGTTCTTC.